This T cell receptor (beta chain) originates from a study of a mutant IDH1 vaccine in newly diagnosed glioma. For the study at large: Patients were started on vaccination 4-6 weeks after radiotherapy alone, or with temozolomide cycles. Earlier therapy was either radiotherapy, temozolomide, or both, and most got both. Mean patient age was approximately 40 years; around 60% were male and 37.5% female. Notes on the study in general: The occurrence of vaccine-induced immune responses was seen in around 94% of patients.

Some clones are missing from TCRdb's copy, which holds only in-frame ones; the method was immunoSEQ multiplex PCR. The profile shows about 43,000 clones, roughly 84% of them singletons. Germline CDR1 reads PRHDT; CDR2 reads FYEKMQ (reference sequence). Germline trimming cut 8 bases from V and 3 bases from J; bases unmatched to any gene: 10. The CDR3 spans 16 residues. In regard to this clone: Antigen: not known.

As for time point: week 23, last vaccination. In every dose of vaccine, 300 ug of mutant IDH1 20-mer peptide was given alongside topical imiquimod. The TCR originated in a woman aged 18-35 years with glioma. Some clones in this sample may be carry-over from other donors' samples. This specimen was PBMCs, taken from a glioma patient whose treatment included an IDH1 peptide vaccine. The chain carries TRBV13 and TRBJ2-3, with 11 bases fitting TRBD2. The chain's CDR3 is CASLRVTSGRTDTQYF. As DNA, the CDR3 is TGTGCCAGCCTCAGGGTCACTAGCGGGAGAACAGATACGCAGTATTTT.